These 32 T cell receptor beta chains came from one sample sequenced in a study of human T cells and chemical hapten exposure. Time point described: pre-sensitization, week 0. Regarding treatment: therapeutic diphenylcyclopropenone sensitization with weekly scalp DPC. MiXCR, applied by TCRdb to the RACE reads, yields one record per CDR3 protein. The sample contains 250,000 to 300,000 distinct CDR3 sequences, roughly 8% of which appear only once. Sequenced here: whole blood, sampled in connection with sensitization to the hapten diphenylcyclopropenone (DPC). The source of these receptors is a man aged 18 to 30 with alopecia areata. Some clones in this sample may be carry-over from other donors' samples.

In its sample, this clonotype was seen a few times. The chain couples TRBV28 to TRBJ1-2, with 8 positions matching TRBD1. There are 12 residues in the CDR3. V trimming: 7 bases; J trimming: 6 bases; junction bases outside the gene matches: 4. Germline CDR1 and CDR2: MDHEN and SYDVKM. This chain's CDR3 is CASNPGGHGYTF. Here the CDR3 DNA reads TGTGCCAGCAACCCAGGGGGCCATGGCTACACCTTC.

This clonotype showed up many times. The V gene is TRBV20-1, the J gene TRBJ1-1; 8 bases line up with TRBD1. This CDR3 is 19 amino acids long. Germline V CDR1 and CDR2: DFQATT, SNEGSKA (reference sequence). V lost 3 bases and J lost 3; bases outside the gene matches: 21. The CDR3 protein is CSASLPGQGGAGVHTEAFF. In DNA form, the CDR3 reads TGCAGTGCTAGTCTCCCCGGACAGGGAGGAGCTGGCGTGCACACTGAAGCTTTCTTT.

In this sample, this clonotype turned up a few times. V usage is TRBV3-1 and J usage is TRBJ1-1, with a possible D match to TRBD1 (6 bases). Germline CDR1 reads LGHDT; CDR2 reads YNNKEL (reference sequence). V dropped 5 bases and J dropped 2 bases, with 21 bases sitting between them. The CDR3 is 17 residues long. CDR3 loop: CASSLGHLRPSNTEAFF. Written as DNA, the CDR3 is TGTGCCAGCAGCTTGGGACACCTGAGGCCCTCTAACACTGAAGCTTTCTTT.

This clonotype appeared a few times. This rearrangement joins TRBV6-5 to TRBJ1-5, with D maybe TRBD1 (6 bases). The ends were cut back, 0 bases at V and 3 bases at J, with 9 bases in the middle. The CDR3 has 15 amino acids. Germline CDR1 is MNHEY and CDR2 is SVGAGI. Here the CDR3 DNA reads TGTGCCAGCAGTTACTCGAACAGGGCCAATCAGCCCCAGCATTTT. Translation: CASSYSNRANQPQHF.

The chain couples TRBV6-1 to TRBJ2-7; D gene ambiguous. CDR1 and CDR2 from the germline V gene are MNHNS and SASEGT. Trimming left V 7 bases short and J 5 bases short, with 12 bases between. The CDR3 has 12 residues. CDR3 protein: CASTQVGNEQYF. CDR3 nucleotide sequence: TGTGCCAGCACCCAGGTGGGGAACGAGCAGTACTTC.

A few counts support this clonotype. The rearrangement uses TRBV6-2 or TRBV6-3 and TRBJ2-2; no definite D call. Trimming removed 5 bases from V and 4 bases from J, with 14 bases in between. This CDR3 spans 15 amino acids. The V gene's germline CDR1 is MNHEY and CDR2 SVGEGT. The CDR3: CASSPPEAITGELFF. CDR3 nucleotide sequence: TGTGCCAGCAGTCCCCCCGAAGCGATCACCGGGGAGCTGTTTTTT.

This clonotype was recorded a few times. This rearrangement joins TRBV3-1 to TRBJ2-2; TRBD2 is a possible D gene (6 bases). Germline CDR1 is LGHDT and CDR2 is YNNKEL (reference sequence). V was pared by 1 base and J by 4 bases, with 13 bases between. The CDR3 consists of 16 residues. The CDR3 reads CASSQGVVGGTGELFF. The CDR3 DNA is TGTGCCAGCAGCCAAGGTGTGGTGGGAGGCACCGGGGAGCTGTTTTTT.

This clonotype was counted a few times. The gene calls are TRBV11-2 and TRBJ2-7; 7 nucleotides align to TRBD1. This CDR3 is built from 15 residues. The germline gives CDR1 SGHAT, CDR2 FQNNGV. Trimming took 4 bases from V and 7 from J; bases not matched to a gene: 13. The CDR3 spells CASSSSAGTEIEQYF. CDR3 in DNA: TGTGCCAGCAGCTCATCCGCCGGGACAGAAATTGAGCAGTACTTC.

This clonotype showed up many times. This chain connects TRBV4-3 to TRBJ2-3, with 10 bases lining up with TRBD1. Germline CDR1 LGHNA, CDR2 YSLEER. After removal of 5 bases from V and 8 bases from J, the junction contained 7 bases not matched to a gene. The CDR3 totals 14 residues. CDR3 region: CASSADRGLGTQYF. The CDR3 coding sequence is TGCGCCAGCAGCGCCGACAGGGGGCTTGGTACGCAGTATTTT.

This clonotype was picked up a small number of times. The genes are TRBV20-1 and TRBJ2-1; D gene uncertain. Deletions cut 1 base from V and 4 bases from J, with 2 bases between. The V gene's germline CDR1 is DFQATT and CDR2 SNEGSKA (reference sequence). The CDR3 totals 11 residues. CDR3 region: CSARGYNEQFF. The CDR3, as DNA: TGCAGTGCTAGAGGATACAATGAGCAGTTCTTC.

In its sample, this clonotype was seen many times. The gene calls are TRBV7-9 and TRBJ1-2; possible D gene TRBD1, 5 bases. Germline-derived CDR1 and CDR2 are SEHNR and FQNEAQ (reference sequence). The V gene lost 5 bases and the J gene lost 2 bases, with 12 bases spanning the gap. The CDR3 totals 14 residues. In nucleotides, the CDR3 is TGTGCCAGCAGCACGAAGACAGAGAACTATGGCTACACCTTC. This gives the protein CASSTKTENYGYTF.

This clonotype was observed at least ten times. This chain connects TRBV9 to TRBJ2-5; 13 nucleotides align to TRBD2. Germline loops: CDR1 SGDLS, CDR2 YYNGEE. The J segment lost 6 bases and the V segment lost 4 bases, leaving 9 bases of the junction unmatched. The CDR3 is 16 residues long. CDR3 DNA sequence: TGTGCCAGCAGCCCAACAGGGACTAGCGGGGAAAAGACCCAGTACTTC. It yields the protein CASSPTGTSGEKTQYF.

The chain couples TRBV18 to TRBJ2-4; D gene ambiguous. The V and J ends lost 2 bases and 2 bases respectively, with 7 bases between them. CDR3 size: 14 residues. Per germline, CDR1 KGHSH and CDR2 LQKENI. CDR3: CASSPGETKNIQYF. The CDR3 region has the DNA TGTGCCAGCTCACCAGGAGAGACCAAAAACATTCAGTACTTC.

This clonotype was seen a handful of times. The rearrangement uses TRBV12-3 or TRBV12-4 and TRBJ1-4, with TRBD1 as a possible D gene (5 bases). V dropped 0 bases and J dropped 6 bases, with 14 bases sitting between them. CDR3 length equals 16 residues. This CDR3 reads CASSLALGGLDEKLFF. In DNA, the CDR3 is TGTGCCAGCAGTTTAGCACTCGGGGGTTTGGATGAAAAACTGTTTTTT.

The chain couples TRBV7-9 to TRBJ1-2, with TRBD1 as a possible D gene (6 bases). V was shortened by 4 bases and J by 6 bases, with 21 bases between the two germline ends. CDR3 length: 16 amino acids. Germline values: CDR1 SEHNR, CDR2 FQNEAQ (reference sequence). The CDR3 region is CASSSMDRLKENGYTF. CDR3 in DNA: TGTGCCAGCAGCTCCATGGACAGACTCAAGGAGAATGGCTACACCTTC.

The rearrangement uses TRBV29-1 and TRBJ2-3; tentatively, D is TRBD2 (5 bases). Germline CDR1 and CDR2: SQVTM and ANQGSEA. Trimming removed 5 bases at V and 6 bases at J, with 18 bases between. The CDR3 totals 14 residues. Here the CDR3 DNA reads TGCAGCGTTCTTCCTAGCATAAGTGGGGATACGCAGTATTTT. It is translated as CSVLPSISGDTQYF.

This clonotype was seen a few times. This chain links TRBV12-5 with TRBJ1-1; D is perhaps TRBD1 (6 bases). V lost 1 base and J lost 7, with 10 bases in between. CDR3 size: 13 residues. CDR1 and CDR2 from the germline V gene are LGHNT and FRNRAP. CDR3 region: CASGLGGGNEAFF. The CDR3 region has the DNA TGTGCTAGTGGTTTGGGAGGGGGAAATGAAGCTTTCTTT.

This chain connects TRBV7-3 to TRBJ1-1; the match to TRBD1 covers 9 bases. The CDR3 loop spans 14 amino acids. V dropped 5 bases and J dropped 5; count of bases not matched to a gene: 6. Germline V gene sequence: CDR1 SGHTA, CDR2 FQGTGA. In DNA, the CDR3 is TGTGCCAGCAGCGGAACAGGGGGCAGGACTGAAGCTTTCTTT. It translates to CASSGTGGRTEAFF.

This clonotype turned up a few times. The rearrangement uses TRBV19 and TRBJ2-6, with 9 bases lining up with TRBD1. The CDR3 runs to 19 residues. Germline assignment: CDR1 LNHDA and CDR2 SQIVND (reference sequence). The V gene end was trimmed by 3 bases and the J gene end by 0 bases; junction bases not matched to a gene: 9. The CDR3 DNA sequence: TGTGCCAGTAGTATGATCGGGACAGGGCTTTTCTCTGGGGCCAACGTCCTGACTTTC. Amino acid sequence: CASSMIGTGLFSGANVLTF.

The sample holds many counts of this clonotype. The chain recombines TRBV4-3 with TRBJ2-7, with D maybe TRBD1 (6 bases). The CDR3 length is 15 residues. Per germline, CDR1 LGHNA and CDR2 YSLEER. The ends were cut back, 1 base at V and 2 bases at J, with 12 bases in the middle. CDR3 DNA: TGCGCCAGCAGCCAAGGACAGGACGGACCCTACGAGCAGTACTTC. Its protein is CASSQGQDGPYEQYF.

The gene calls are TRBV12-3 or TRBV12-4 and TRBJ2-5; 7 bases align to TRBD1. This CDR3 has 13 residues. V shed 5 bases, J shed 2 bases, and the junction held 2 bases outside the gene matches. CDR3 sequence reads: CASSGDRQETQYF. DNA for the CDR3: TGTGCCAGCAGTGGGGACAGACAAGAGACCCAGTACTTC.

V usage is TRBV6-6 and J usage is TRBJ1-2, with a tentative D call TRBD1 (5 bases). The V end was cut by 7 bases, the J end by 4 bases, with 16 bases between. The CDR3 contains 14 residues. CDR1 is MNHNY and CDR2 is SVGAGI in the germline V gene (reference sequence). The CDR3 here is CASTTWGSLYGYTF. In DNA form, the CDR3 reads TGTGCCAGCACCACCTGGGGCAGCCTCTATGGCTACACCTTC.

This chain uses TRBV6-2 or TRBV6-3 with TRBJ2-4; perhaps D is TRBD1 or TRBD2 (6 bases each). The CDR3 is 16 amino acids. CDR1 MNHEY and CDR2 SVGEGT come from the germline V gene. Trimming left V 5 bases short and J 0 bases short, with 14 bases between. This CDR3 is CASSPRGPIAKNIQYF. The CDR3 nucleotides are TGTGCCAGCAGTCCCCGGGGGCCAATAGCCAAAAACATTCAGTACTTC.

This chain connects TRBV28 to TRBJ1-2; D is perhaps TRBD1 (5 bases). CDR1 MDHEN and CDR2 SYDVKM come from the germline V gene. V was shortened by 8 bases and J by 5 bases, with 18 bases between the two germline ends. The CDR3 covers 14 residues. The CDR3 sequence: CASYRDLTGYGYTF. CDR3 in DNA: TGTGCCAGCTATCGGGACTTAACGGGATATGGCTACACCTTC.

In this sample, this clonotype turned up a few times. The rearrangement joins TRBV12-5 to TRBJ1-1; a weak D match, TRBD1 (6 bases). Germline CDR1 is LGHNT and CDR2 is FRNRAP. There are 17 residues in the CDR3. Trimming removed 6 bases at V and 0 bases at J, with 20 bases between. The CDR3 DNA sequence: TGTGCTAGTGGCCCGAAAATGGACAGCGTTATGAACACTGAAGCTTTCTTT. Its protein is CASGPKMDSVMNTEAFF.

This clonotype was observed a few times. The chain is built from TRBV6-5 and TRBJ2-5; D possibly uses TRBD1 or TRBD2 (5 bases each). The CDR3 totals 17 residues. CDR1 and CDR2 from the germline V gene are MNHEY and SVGAGI. With 6 bases removed from V and 4 bases from J, the gap between germline ends came to 24 bases. DNA of the CDR3: TGTGCCAGCAGAAAATTTGGGACCGATCGCTCGGGAGAGACCCAGTACTTC. It codes for CASRKFGTDRSGETQYF.

The chain is built from TRBV18 and TRBJ1-1; the D is unclear. Germline CDR1 is KGHSH and CDR2 is LQKENI. The V and J ends lost 3 bases and 6 bases respectively, with 17 bases between them. The CDR3 runs to 15 residues. CDR3: CASSPPGRQHPEAFF. As DNA, the CDR3 is TGTGCCAGCTCACCTCCCGGCAGACAACACCCTGAAGCTTTCTTT.

This clonotype was seen more than once but under ten times. The V and J genes are TRBV7-9 and TRBJ2-5, with a weak D call TRBD1 (6 bases). Trimming took off 5 bases at V and 0 bases at J, with 10 bases between the two ends. CDR3 length: 14 amino acids. Germline V lookup: CDR1 SEHNR, CDR2 FQNEAQ (reference sequence). The CDR3 DNA reads as TGTGCCAGCAGCGTTGGGACAAACCAAGAGACCCAGTACTTC. The encoded protein is CASSVGTNQETQYF.

This clonotype was detected ten times or more. The CDR3 nucleotides read TGTGCCAGCAGTTTACAGGGAGGGGCTGGCTACACCTTC. Its protein product is CASSLQGGAGYTF. V usage is TRBV27 and J usage is TRBJ1-2; possibly TRBD1 for D (5 bases). V lost 2 bases to trimming and J lost 7 bases, with 11 bases between them. Germline CDR1 reads MNHEY; CDR2 reads SMNVEV (reference sequence). The CDR3 covers 13 residues.

The chain couples TRBV3-1 to TRBJ2-7; the D is unclear. Trimming stripped 2 bases from V and 6 bases from J, with 14 bases between. The CDR3 length is 14 residues. CDR1 and CDR2 from the germline V gene are LGHDT and YNNKEL (reference sequence). The CDR3 spells CASSQYYAASEQYV. The DNA for the CDR3 is TGTGCCAGCAGCCAATATTATGCAGCAAGCGAGCAGTACGTC.

The rearrangement uses TRBV6-2 or TRBV6-3 and TRBJ1-3, with D possibly TRBD1 on 6 matching bases. Germline V CDR1 and CDR2: MNHEY, SVGEGT. The CDR3 runs to 16 residues. V shed 3 bases and J shed 1 base, with 13 bases lying between them. CDR3 region: CASSYPGTRSGNTIYF. The CDR3 region has the DNA TGTGCCAGCAGTTATCCCGGGACAAGGTCTGGAAACACCATATATTTT.

J is TRBJ2-1 and V is TRBV12-3 or TRBV12-4; tentative D call: TRBD2 (6 bases). CDR3 length equals 11 residues. Deletions cut 5 bases from V and 12 bases from J, with 11 bases between. The CDR3 DNA reads as TGTGCCAGCAGTCTTCGACTAGTGCAGTTCTTC. Its protein is CASSLRLVQFF.